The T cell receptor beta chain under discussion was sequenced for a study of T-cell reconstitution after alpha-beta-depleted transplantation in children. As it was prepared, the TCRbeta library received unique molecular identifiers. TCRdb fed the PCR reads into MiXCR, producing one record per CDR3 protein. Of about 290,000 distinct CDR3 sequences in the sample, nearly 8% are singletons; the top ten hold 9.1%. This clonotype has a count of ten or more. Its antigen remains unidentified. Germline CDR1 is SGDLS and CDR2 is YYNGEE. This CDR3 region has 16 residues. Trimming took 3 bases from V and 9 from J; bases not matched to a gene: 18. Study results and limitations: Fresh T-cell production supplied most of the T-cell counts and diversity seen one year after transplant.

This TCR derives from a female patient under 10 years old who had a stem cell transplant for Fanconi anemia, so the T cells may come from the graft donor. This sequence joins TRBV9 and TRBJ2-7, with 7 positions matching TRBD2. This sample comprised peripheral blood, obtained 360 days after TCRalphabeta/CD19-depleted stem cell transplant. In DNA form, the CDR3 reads TGTGCCAGCAGCGGTGAAGTGACTAGCATAGTTAGTAGGCAGTACTTC. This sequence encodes CASSGEVTSIVSRQYF.